This TCR beta chain stems from a study of beta chain features in type 1 diabetes. Looking at the study overall: Examined across all samples were over 85 million sorted cells. Study results and caveats: The study found moderately but significantly shorter TCRB CDR3s in all four CD4+ subsets of Type 1 diabetes patients.

This clone has only a few counts. As yet, its antigen is unknown. Of the isolated RNA, all was reverse transcribed, and so the sequenced material was expressed TCRB transcripts. The study sequenced naive, central memory and regulatory T cell samples to an average of roughly 4 million reads. The data were produced by immunoSEQ multiplex PCR, yet TCRdb's version contains in-frame clones alone and is incomplete. The profile shows 150,000 to 170,000 clones, over 7.5% of them singletons. The CDR3 extends over 15 amino acids. With V trimmed by 5 bases and J by 6 bases, 8 bases remained unmatched. Germline-derived CDR1 and CDR2 are SGHTA and FQGTGA.

The material sequenced was central memory CD4+ T cells from blood. The TCR sequence derives from a man between 18 and 35 years old in good health. The gene calls are TRBV7-3 and TRBJ2-7; 12 bases match TRBD1. CDR3 nucleotide sequence: TGTGCCAGCAGCCCTTTCGGGACAGGGGGCGGCGAGCAGTACTTC. Its translation is CASSPFGTGGGEQYF.